The entry below gives a single T cell receptor (beta chain) sequence along with its context. This record belongs to a study of control samples from healthy donors and cancer patients. Libraries were prepared by immunoSEQ multiplex PCR; TCRdb keeps only in-frame clonotypes and omits some of them. The profile shows 150,000 to 160,000 clones, 93% of them singletons. This CDR3 spans 17 amino acids. CDR1 is SGHDN, CDR2 FVKESK, per germline. V was cut by 4 bases and J by 6 bases, with 23 bases left in between. Sequences were obtained from blood. The chain links TRBV14 to TRBJ2-3; D not resolved. This TCR was recovered from a man aged 45 to 65 in good health. The CDR3 protein is CASSRPGSPAAADTQYF. Written as DNA, the CDR3 is TGTGCCAGCAGCCGACCCGGCTCCCCGGCCGCCGCCGATACGCAGTATTTT.